This is a list of T cell receptor beta chains from one sample in a study of T-cell reconstitution after alpha-beta-depleted transplantation in children. TCRdb redid the calling of the PCR reads with MiXCR, one entry per CDR3 protein. This sample has tens of thousands of distinct CDR3 sequences; approximately 11% occur once, and the top ten carry 20% to 30%. Sample: PBMCs from the stem cell graft donor, taken from the stem cell graft. The origin of the receptors is a human donor who donated a stem cell graft to a child with chronic granulomatous disease. CDR3s include the opening cysteine and the closing phenylalanine or tryptophan. A D gene is named only where the DNA matches it firmly. Part of the rows lack a size; the others show once, few, many or a class for expanded clones.

v_call	cdr3_length	clone_size	j_call	d_call	cdr3_aa	cdr3_nt
TRBV12-3/TRBV12-4	13	many	TRBJ1-2	TRBD1	CASSFSTGVGYTF	TGTGCCAGCAGTTTTTCGACAGGGGTTGGCTACACCTTC
TRBV7-6	15	many	TRBJ2-2	-	CASSLARGGAGELFF	TGTGCCAGCAGCTTAGCCCGAGGGGGGGCCGGGGAGCTGTTTTTT
TRBV3-1	13	many	TRBJ1-2	-	CASSQVPGHLYTF	TGTGCCAGCAGCCAAGTCCCGGGACATCTCTACACCTTC
TRBV27	15	many	TRBJ2-5	-	CASSLRSWGGETQYF	TGTGCCAGCAGTTTAAGAAGCTGGGGCGGTGAGACCCAGTACTTC
TRBV4-3	16	many	TRBJ1-1	-	CASSRILGRGNTEAFF	TGCGCCAGCAGCCGGATCTTAGGGCGGGGGAACACTGAAGCTTTCTTT
TRBV29-1	12	many	TRBJ2-7	TRBD1	CSVEDRSYEQYF	TGCAGCGTTGAGGACAGGTCCTACGAGCAGTACTTC
TRBV7-2	17	many	TRBJ2-7	TRBD1	CASSLALQGTGGYEQYF	TGTGCCAGCAGCTTAGCGCTCCAAGGGACAGGGGGCTACGAGCAGTACTTC
TRBV5-5	15	many	TRBJ1-2	-	CATGARADPNYGYTF	TGTGCCACCGGGGCCAGGGCGGATCCTAACTATGGCTACACCTTC
TRBV27	13	-	TRBJ2-3	-	CASSPQTTDTQYF	TGTGCCAGCAGTCCCCAGACCACAGATACGCAGTATTTT
TRBV7-9	15	many	TRBJ2-6	-	CASSRQLSGANVLTF	TGTGCCAGCAGTCGACAGCTCTCTGGGGCCAACGTCCTGACTTTC
TRBV7-1	14	-	TRBJ2-2	-	CASSSRLPSGELFF	TGTGCCAGCAGCTCCAGACTACCGAGCGGGGAGCTGTTTTTT
TRBV7-3	14	-	TRBJ2-2	-	CASSLGSNTGELFF	TGTGCCAGCAGCCTGGGATCTAACACCGGGGAGCTGTTTTTT
TRBV5-5	15	many	TRBJ2-1	TRBD2	CASSGQPGLVVEQFF	TGTGCCAGCAGCGGACAACCGGGACTAGTGGTTGAGCAGTTCTTC
TRBV2	15	many	TRBJ2-1	-	CASSETSNSYNEQFF	TGTGCCAGCAGTGAAACGTCCAACTCCTACAATGAGCAGTTCTTC
TRBV11-1	15	-	TRBJ2-2	-	CASSPTAAGTGELFF	TGTGCCAGCAGCCCAACGGCGGCTGGCACCGGGGAGCTGTTTTTT
TRBV3-1	14	many	TRBJ2-7	-	CASSQAIGGGEQYF	TGTGCCAGCAGCCAGGCCATTGGGGGTGGCGAGCAGTACTTC